The clone carrying this T cell receptor beta chain has a single count. Its antigen remains unknown. CD8+ and CD4+ T cells from blood underwent TCR beta sequencing, which was carried out in a high-throughput format. An amount of RNA that ranged from roughly 0.5 to 1 ug was reverse transcribed with random hexamers. Coverage of TCR beta CDR3 amplification by immunoSEQ multiplex PCR extended to 54 Vbeta and 13 Jbeta. MiXCR, run by TCRdb on the immunoSEQ multiplex PCR reads, gives a single entry per CDR3 protein. Among approximately 190,000 distinct CDR3 sequences listed, roughly 95% were seen once. The data stem from a study of CD8 T cells in Susac syndrome. Findings of the study overall: The CD4+ T cell repertoire of patients with Susac syndrome showed no detectable clonal expansion. By the study's own acknowledgment, its TCR sequencing and HLA analysis included relatively few individuals.

The CDR3 length is 17 residues. Germline CDR1 reads LGHDT; CDR2 reads YNNKEL (reference sequence). V was pared by 4 bases and J by 2 bases, with 20 bases between. The chain combines TRBV3-1 with TRBJ2-5, with D perhaps matching TRBD2 (6 bases). This TCR was sampled from a human donor with Susac syndrome. Sequenced material: CD4+ T cells from PBMCs. The CDR3 DNA sequence: TGTGCCAGCAGCCCGGAACTAGCCCATCCCCAACAAGAGACCCAGTACTTC. It is translated as CASSPELAHPQQETQYF.